This T cell receptor beta chain is drawn from a study of blood T cell repertoires in COVID-19. Study-level background: Samples representing acute and convalescent COVID-19 were sourced from the United States, Italy and Spain. PBMCs, B-cell-depleted T cells, or T cells provided the cDNA or gDNA that made up the material.

The V and J ends lost 0 bases and 0 bases respectively, with 4 bases between them. The CDR3 has 13 amino acids. Germline V lookup: CDR1 SGHRS, CDR2 YFSETQ. Per the original data handling: Amplification of reference gene primers provided the estimated nucleated cell counts. Sequenced by immunoSEQ multiplex PCR; TCRdb stores in-frame clones only, minus some. V, J and clone size are those of that table, while D and trimming were read from the DNA. The table records 250,000 to 300,000 clones, 91% of them present only once. A remark on this clone: At the DNA level, this CDR3 is encoded by other sequences in the same sample as well.

The genes are TRBV5-1 and TRBJ2-7; D call uncertain. This sequence was found in a human donor in a cohort exposed to, infected with or recovered from COVID-19 (not recorded which). The donor label of this sample is uncertain. The specimen sequenced was PBMCs or T cells enriched from blood (not recorded which). DNA for the CDR3: TGCGCCAGCAGCTTGGTCAGCTCCTACGAGCAGTACTTC. Its translation: CASSLVSSYEQYF.